Detailed here is one T cell receptor (beta chain). Libraries were prepared by immunoSEQ multiplex PCR; TCRdb keeps only in-frame clonotypes and omits some of them. The table includes some 250,000 clones, less than 90% detected once. Germline values: CDR1 LGHDT, CDR2 YNNKEL (reference sequence). Trimming took 0 bases from V and 8 from J, leaving 13 bases between them. This CDR3 comprises 15 residues. This record comes from a study of blood T cell repertoires in COVID-19. This TCR was sampled from a man aged 60 to 69 with acute or convalescent COVID-19. Sample: peripheral blood. This chain links TRBV3-1 (or the pseudogene TRBV3-2) with TRBJ1-4; D is possibly TRBD1 (5 bases). This CDR3 is CASSQDRQGREKLFF. The CDR3 bases are TGTGCCAGCAGCCAAGATCGGCAGGGTAGGGAAAAACTGTTTTTT.